This TCR beta chain was identified in a study of cytomegalovirus exposure and HLA in healthy donors. The study's findings and limits: The analysis excluded some indistinguishable V segments, including TRBV6-2 and TRBV6-3.

CDR1 and CDR2 from the germline V gene are GTSNPN and SVGIG (reference sequence). Deletions cut 4 bases from V and 4 bases from J, with 13 bases between. CDR3 size: 13 residues. The study ran its PCR with 60 Vbeta and 13 Jbeta primers. Clones were read by immunoSEQ multiplex PCR, and TCRdb kept only the in-frame ones, dropping some. This sample has about 86,000 clones; 60% to 80% occur once, and the top ten carry around 6%. Worth noting for this clone: Antigen: not known.

The chain recombines TRBV30 with TRBJ1-1; a possible D gene is TRBD1 (6 bases). The TCR originated in a female donor in good health and CMV-seronegative. Material: PBMCs. The CDR3, as DNA: TGTGCCTGGACAGGGGCTCCCATCACTGAAGCTTTCTTT. Protein product: CAWTGAPITEAFF.